These T cell receptor beta chains were read from a single sample in a study of blood T cell repertoires in COVID-19. Sequencing used immunoSEQ multiplex PCR; TCRdb keeps in-frame clones, though not all of them. The table has about 110,000 clones, about 85% seen once. Material for sequencing was peripheral blood. These receptors all stem from a human donor in a cohort sampled during active COVID-19. Each CDR3 is given with its conserved first and last residue. Each record gives: V gene, CDR3 length, CDR3 protein.

V: TRBV7-9; length: 14; CDR3: CASTTPGGWEKLFF
V: TRBV24-1; length: 13; CDR3: CATSKLRTDTQYF
V: TRBV2; length: 15; CDR3: CASSVVGTGANEQYF
V: TRBV3-1/TRBV3-2; length: 15; CDR3: CASSLGLAVNNEQFF
V: TRBV6-2/TRBV6-3; length: 18; CDR3: CASSYLPPGSSAKNIQYF
V: TRBV7-3; length: 15; CDR3: CASSLAGGEDYGYTF
V: TRBV3-1/TRBV3-2; length: 15; CDR3: CASRMAGGLQETQYF
V: TRBV4-2; length: 15; CDR3: CASSQDLRGQQPQHF
V: TRBV3-1/TRBV3-2; length: 15; CDR3: CASRSQASLNTEAFF
V: TRBV19; length: 13; CDR3: CASNPLTGARAFF
V: TRBV3-1/TRBV3-2; length: 17; CDR3: CASSPPQGQSFYNEQFF
V: TRBV5-8; length: 14; CDR3: CASSLAGSGGELFF
V: TRBV7-9; length: 16; CDR3: CASSSRGGLATETQYF
V: TRBV28; length: 14; CDR3: CASSWTEKNTEAFF
V: TRBV5-6; length: 13; CDR3: CASSLDRGTPLHF
V: TRBV7-9; length: 14; CDR3: CASSFMRGETEAFF
V: TRBV7-9; length: 15; CDR3: CASSLSPGASPGYTF
V: TRBV7-2; length: 15; CDR3: CASILTSGGPYEQYF
V: TRBV5-1; length: 15; CDR3: CASSSLQGQADTQYF
V: TRBV7-9; length: 15; CDR3: CASSLFRGINTEAFF
V: TRBV18; length: 12; CDR3: CASSRGGLEAFF
V: TRBV28; length: 16; CDR3: CASSLFQGANTGELFF
V: TRBV30; length: 13; CDR3: CAGTSGLADTQYF
V: TRBV5-4; length: 11; CDR3: CASSSYNEQFF
V: TRBV10-1; length: 16; CDR3: CASSETQAGPRNEQFF
V: TRBV7-2; length: 14; CDR3: CASSLGTSYNEQFF
V: TRBV7-2; length: 16; CDR3: CASSFGTGDSRNTIYF
V: TRBV10-3; length: 14; CDR3: CAIRTHGQDTEAFF
V: TRBV4-1; length: 17; CDR3: CASSQVLRGAYNSPLHF
V: TRBV6-5; length: 14; CDR3: CASRDSGENSPLHF
V: TRBV6-5; length: 15; CDR3: CASKTDRAINYGYTF
V: TRBV14; length: 15; CDR3: CASSPTSAYQETQYF
V: TRBV20-1; length: 11; CDR3: CSAFYSTEAFF
V: TRBV5-1; length: 15; CDR3: CASSPRGDFRDEQYF
V: TRBV28; length: 15; CDR3: CASSLRGLGQETQYF
V: TRBV7-9; length: 15; CDR3: CASSLDRAQSYEQYF
V: TRBV11-2; length: 15; CDR3: CASSPLAGFLNEQFF
V: TRBV28; length: 15; CDR3: CAPWGAGQLNTEAFF
V: TRBV9; length: 16; CDR3: CASSPQGIGHTGELFF
V: TRBV3-1/TRBV3-2; length: 16; CDR3: CASSQVGQVGSGGYTF
V: TRBV19; length: 13; CDR3: CASSNTGKDEQYF
V: TRBV19; length: 17; CDR3: CASSQTTGGGSNQPQHF
V: TRBV18; length: 15; CDR3: CASSPAAGGTDTQYF
V: TRBV4-1; length: 17; CDR3: CASSQVSREFVYNEQFF
V: TRBV29-1; length: 15; CDR3: CSVARATDSTDTQYF
V: TRBV18; length: 14; CDR3: CASSRQGPGTEAFF
V: TRBV6-1; length: 15; CDR3: CASSEQGARYSPLHF
V: TRBV7-2; length: 15; CDR3: CASSLRLAAAYEQYF
V: TRBV9; length: 15; CDR3: CASSEGLASTDTQYF
V: TRBV5-1; length: 15; CDR3: CASIRGDSSYNEQFF
V: TRBV19; length: 13; CDR3: CASRRDRRGEAFF
V: TRBV15; length: 14; CDR3: CATSRGAATGELFF
V: TRBV7-2; length: 18; CDR3: CASSLGGEAVFVGSPLHF
V: TRBV24-1; length: 16; CDR3: CATSDPGAGGGDEQYF